This T cell receptor beta chain was identified in a study of T-cell memory formation after mild COVID-19 (dated by TCRdb to about 2021). Background for the entire study: TCR sequence clusters from the two donors were largely donor specific. T-cell clones expanding and contracting after mild COVID-19 in a couple of donors were tracked by longitudinal TCRalpha and TCRbeta repertoire sequencing. Two young, previously healthy adult volunteers made up the cohort, one male and one female. The full study reports these points: Contracting CD4+ clones were found mainly in CM and EM memory subsets, while CD8+ clones were enriched in EMRA. From day 15 to 85, contracting clones showed balanced CD4/CD8 phenotypes, whereas a second wave of clones that expanded from day 15 to 37 leaned towards CD4+. The detection of some responding clones in pre-infection memory suggests that pre-existing cross-reactive memory T cells joined the SARS-CoV-2 response. The second-wave clones that peaked on day 37 were not confirmed to be SARS-CoV-2 specific. The study covered only a couple of mild cases, and larger cohorts including severe cases with pre-infection samples were considered necessary.

A remark on this clonotype: Its antigen is currently not known. Per-base qualities were not stored, and no clone one base away is much larger.

The sample was run on an Illumina NovaSeq 6000. TCRalpha and TCRbeta cDNA libraries were constructed by 5'RACE with constant-segment primers, with sample barcodes and unique molecular identifiers being introduced. Trizol reagent was used to extract RNA from every sample. Libraries were amplified in two PCR steps, with a second sample barcode and Illumina TruSeq adapters added in the second step. The libraries were sequenced on an Illumina NovaSeq using 2 x 150 bp paired-end reads. In the original analysis: Reads were demultiplexed and collapsed into UMI-guided consensus sequences with migec v1.2.7. Using mixcr v2.1.11, UMI consensuses were aligned to TRA and TRB V and J templates and then assembled into clonotypes. A clonotype was counted as expanded or contracted only if both edgeR and NoisET called the change significant, with noise models trained on biological replicates. edgeR calls used a false discovery rate-adjusted p below 0.01 and a log2 fold-change threshold of 1. PCA with hierarchical clustering of max-normalized trajectories of the 1000 most abundant clonotypes was used as exploratory dynamics analysis. Separately sequenced CD4+ and CD8+ repertoires were used to assign the CD4 or CD8 phenotype of responding clones. TCRdb itself trimmed the public reads at Q25 with fastp, ran MiXCR and retained productive beta chains. Each CDR3 protein gets just one entry, which takes the most common genes and DNA from the rows behind it. V and J calls and clone size were set by TCRdb, not the authors. For this sample the table gives some 300,000 distinct CDR3 sequences, of which 20% were detected only once. Clones ranked in the top ten supply 21% of the sample.

Trimming removed 10 bases from V and 8 bases from J; the gene matches leave 11 bases unexplained. The germline V gene encodes CDR1 ENHRY and CDR2 SYGVKD. The CDR3 runs 14 amino acids, cysteine and phenylalanine included. Only the CDR3 part of the read is kept: 42 bases, read in frame from the first base. Ficoll-Paque density gradient centrifugation was used to isolate PBMCs. This clonotype was sampled from a man aged 18 to 30 who had mild COVID-19 (a few samples of this study predate the infection). The sample titles of this study are shuffled in the database, so cell type and time point are left out; the donor was told from shared clones. The chain was built from TRBV10-3 and TRBJ2-1; the junction holds 10 bases that match TRBD1. Sequenced: PBMCs or a T cell subset sorted from them (not recorded which). Here is the DNA: TGTGCCACTAGGGCGGGACAGGGGATCCATGAGCAGTTCTTC. Its coded protein is CATRAGQGIHEQFF.